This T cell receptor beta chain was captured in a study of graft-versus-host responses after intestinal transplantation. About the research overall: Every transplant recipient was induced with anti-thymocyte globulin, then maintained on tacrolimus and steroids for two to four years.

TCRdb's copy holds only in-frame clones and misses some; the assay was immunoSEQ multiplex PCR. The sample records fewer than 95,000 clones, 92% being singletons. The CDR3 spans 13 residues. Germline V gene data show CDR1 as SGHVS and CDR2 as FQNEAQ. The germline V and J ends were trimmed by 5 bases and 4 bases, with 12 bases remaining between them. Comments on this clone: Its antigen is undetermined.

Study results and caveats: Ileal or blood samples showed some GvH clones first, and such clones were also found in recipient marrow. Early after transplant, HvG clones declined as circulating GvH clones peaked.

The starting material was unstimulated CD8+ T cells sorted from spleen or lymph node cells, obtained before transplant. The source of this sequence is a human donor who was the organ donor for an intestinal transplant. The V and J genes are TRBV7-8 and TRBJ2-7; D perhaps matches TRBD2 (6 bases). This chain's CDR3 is CASSPEGRYEQYF. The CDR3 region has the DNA TGTGCCAGCAGCCCGGAGGGTCGGTACGAGCAGTACTTC.